The rows below give T cell receptor beta chains drawn from one sample of a study of beta chain features in type 1 diabetes. Sequencing used immunoSEQ multiplex PCR; TCRdb keeps in-frame clones, though not all of them. The sample lists fewer than 350,000 clones, 15% occurring once. The sequenced sample consisted of naive CD4+ T cells from blood. The receptor set was obtained from a man aged 18 to 29 with type 1 diabetes. Both conserved end residues are part of each CDR3. D genes are given only for firm matches. For some rows the clone size is stated as once, few or many, or as a class when expanded; others skip it.

>NA|TRBV6-6|NA|TRBJ1-5
CASSPQGISNQPQHF
TGTGCCAGCAGTCCCCAGGGGATAAGCAATCAGCCCCAGCATTTT
>NA|TRBV7-9|TRBD2|TRBJ2-5
CASSPGTKGTQTQYF
TGTGCCAGCAGCCCCGGGACTAAGGGTACGCAGACCCAGTACTTC
>NA|TRBV7-2|NA|TRBJ2-7
CASSRGLQPVTHEQYF
TGTGCCAGCAGCCGCGGTTTGCAGCCGGTGACCCACGAGCAGTACTTC
>NA|TRBV6-1|TRBD1|TRBJ2-6
CASSQGTGFSRANVLTF
TGTGCCAGCAGTCAAGGGACAGGTTTCAGCCGGGCCAACGTCCTGACTTTC
>NA|TRBV30|NA|TRBJ2-7
CAWSRDRGFYEQYF
TGTGCCTGGAGTAGGGATCGGGGATTCTACGAGCAGTACTTC
>few|TRBV6-6|NA|TRBJ1-1
CASFQGGGRTEAFF
TGTGCCAGCTTTCAAGGTGGGGGCCGCACTGAAGCTTTCTTT
>NA|TRBV9|NA|TRBJ2-7
CASTGQYF
TGTGCCAGCACAGGGCAGTACTTC
>few|TRBV7-9|TRBD1|TRBJ1-2
CASSSDREGSGYTF
TGTGCCAGCAGCTCGGACAGGGAGGGTAGTGGCTACACCTTC
>NA|TRBV15|NA|TRBJ2-7
CATSRDTFYEQYF
TGTGCCACCAGCAGAGATACTTTCTACGAGCAGTACTTC
>NA|TRBV2|NA|TRBJ2-7
CASTRQGDSYEQYF
TGTGCCAGCACGCGCCAGGGCGACTCCTACGAGCAGTACTTC
>NA|TRBV4-1|NA|TRBJ1-1
CASSPGRLDTEAFF
TGCGCCAGCAGCCCCGGTCGGTTGGACACTGAAGCTTTCTTT
>NA|TRBV29-1|NA|TRBJ1-5
CSGGEVNQPQHF
TGCAGCGGGGGAGAGGTGAATCAGCCCCAGCATTTT
>NA|TRBV30|NA|TRBJ2-6
CAWSGLGLLISGANVLTF
TGTGCCTGGAGTGGTTTGGGACTGCTAATCTCTGGGGCCAACGTCCTGACTTTC
>few|TRBV18|NA|TRBJ2-1
CASSPPFPSRSNEQFF
TGTGCCAGCTCACCACCGTTTCCTAGTCGAAGCAATGAGCAGTTCTTC
>few|TRBV18|NA|TRBJ2-5
CASSQEVMRETQYF
TGTGCCAGCTCACAGGAGGTGATGAGGGAGACCCAGTACTTC
>NA|TRBV11-2|NA|TRBJ2-7
CASSLDRVSYEQYF
TGTGCCAGCAGCCTGGACAGAGTCTCCTACGAGCAGTACTTC
>few|TRBV14|NA|TRBJ1-5
CASSQPGDQPQHF
TGTGCCAGCAGCCAGCCAGGTGATCAGCCCCAGCATTTT
>few|TRBV29-1|TRBD2|TRBJ2-1
CSVGVGRARNEQFF
TGCAGCGTTGGGGTCGGGAGGGCCAGGAATGAGCAGTTCTTC
>NA|TRBV30|NA|TRBJ2-3
CAWSQGGDTQYF
TGTGCCTGGAGCCAGGGTGGAGATACGCAGTATTTT
>NA|TRBV27|NA|TRBJ1-4
CASRSAAGEKLFF
TGTGCCAGCAGGTCAGCGGCAGGCGAAAAACTGTTTTTT
>NA|TRBV9|NA|TRBJ1-1
CASSFRVGTEAFF
TGTGCCAGCAGCTTCAGGGTGGGCACTGAAGCTTTCTTT
>NA|TRBV15|NA|TRBJ2-3
CATSSLPGDTQYF
TGTGCCACCAGCAGCCTCCCAGGGGATACGCAGTATTTT
>few|TRBV5-1|NA|TRBJ2-7
CASSSAYEQYF
TGCGCCAGCAGCTCCGCCTACGAGCAGTACTTC
>NA|TRBV9|TRBD2|TRBJ2-7
CASSAGLVHEQYF
TGTGCCAGCAGCGCGGGACTAGTCCACGAGCAGTACTTC
>NA|TRBV2|TRBD1|TRBJ1-5
CASADRGAGQPQHF
TGTGCCAGCGCAGACAGGGGCGCGGGGCAGCCCCAGCATTTT
>NA|TRBV28|NA|TRBJ1-1
CASSFGEAANTEAFF
TGTGCCAGCAGTTTCGGGGAGGCGGCGAACACTGAAGCTTTCTTT
>NA|TRBV19|TRBD1|TRBJ2-5
CASSDRVRETQYF
TGTGCCAGTAGTGACAGGGTCCGAGAGACCCAGTACTTC
>few|TRBV27|NA|TRBJ1-2
CASSLDRSYGYTF
TGTGCCAGCAGTCTTGACAGGTCCTATGGCTACACCTTC
>few|TRBV2|NA|TRBJ1-5
CATQVDSNQPQHF
TGTGCCACCCAGGTCGATAGCAATCAGCCCCAGCATTTT
>NA|TRBV28|TRBD2|TRBJ2-1
CASSFFGGAALEQFF
TGTGCCAGCAGTTTCTTCGGGGGGGCCGCTCTTGAGCAGTTCTTC
>NA|TRBV5-1|NA|TRBJ2-1
CASSSGRMVEQFF
TGCGCCAGCAGCTCCGGGAGAATGGTTGAGCAGTTCTTC
>few|TRBV4-3|NA|TRBJ2-7
CASSQQSDSYHEQYF
TGCGCCAGCAGCCAACAATCGGACAGTTATCACGAGCAGTACTTC
>few|TRBV4-1|NA|TRBJ1-5
CASRVMAVSNQPQHF
TGCGCCAGCAGGGTAATGGCAGTTTCAAATCAGCCCCAGCATTTT
>few|TRBV28|TRBD1|TRBJ1-5
CASRSVGTGENQPQHF
TGTGCCAGCAGATCGGTCGGGACAGGGGAGAATCAGCCCCAGCATTTT
>few|TRBV7-2|TRBD2|TRBJ2-7
CASSVTSGSYEQYF
TGTGCCAGCAGCGTGACTAGCGGGAGCTACGAGCAGTACTTC
>NA|TRBV30|NA|TRBJ1-4
CAWSGQPNEKLFF
TGTGCCTGGAGTGGACAGCCTAATGAAAAACTGTTTTTT
>few|TRBV5-1|NA|TRBJ2-7
CASRRSGLSYEQYF
TGCGCCAGCAGGAGAAGCGGGCTTTCCTACGAGCAGTACTTC
>NA|TRBV27|TRBD2|TRBJ2-4
CASSPLAGLGIQYF
TGTGCCAGCAGCCCGTTAGCGGGATTGGGCATTCAGTACTTC
>NA|TRBV10-3|NA|TRBJ2-5
CAISVGVGETQYF
TGTGCCATCAGTGTAGGGGTCGGGGAGACCCAGTACTTC
>NA|TRBV4-2|NA|TRBJ2-5
CASRPGTGETQYF
TGTGCCAGCAGACCAGGGACTGGAGAGACCCAGTACTTC
>few|TRBV30|TRBD1|TRBJ2-1
CAWSSSGQGSYNEQFF
TGTGCCTGGAGTTCTTCGGGACAGGGTTCCTACAATGAGCAGTTCTTC
>NA|TRBV5-1|TRBD2|TRBJ2-5
CASSSGLAGSKETQYF
TGCGCCAGCAGCTCGGGACTAGCGGGCTCTAAAGAGACCCAGTACTTC
>few|TRBV12-5|NA|TRBJ2-1
CASGFSSAHYNEQFF
TGTGCTAGTGGTTTCTCTAGCGCCCACTACAATGAGCAGTTCTTC
>NA|TRBV5-1|NA|TRBJ2-6
CASSLANSGANVLTF
TGCGCCAGCAGCTTGGCCAACTCTGGGGCCAACGTCCTGACTTTC
>NA|TRBV5-1|NA|TRBJ2-5
CASSLTPTGIETQYF
TGCGCCAGCAGCTTGACCCCAACAGGGATTGAGACCCAGTACTTC
>few|TRBV2|TRBD1|TRBJ1-2
CASRVGQPLNYGYTF
TGTGCCAGCAGGGTGGGACAGCCCCTTAACTATGGCTACACCTTC
>NA|TRBV29-1|TRBD2|TRBJ2-2
CSVILAGGRGTGELFF
TGCAGCGTTATACTAGCGGGAGGGCGGGGCACCGGGGAGCTGTTTTTT
>NA|TRBV6-5|NA|TRBJ2-3
CASRSLQGNTQYF
TGTGCCAGCAGGAGCCTCCAGGGGAATACGCAGTATTTT
>few|TRBV28|NA|TRBJ1-5
CASSFGGWGYSNQPQHF
TGTGCCAGCAGTTTCGGGGGTTGGGGATATAGCAATCAGCCCCAGCATTTT
>NA|TRBV5-4|TRBD2|TRBJ2-7
CASSPGLAEISYEQYF
TGTGCCAGCAGCCCGGGACTAGCGGAGATCTCCTACGAGCAGTACTTC